This TCR beta chain was sequenced in a study of CD8 T cells in Susac syndrome. A quantity of about 0.5 to 1 ug RNA underwent reverse transcription using random hexamers. Amplification of TCR beta CDR3 was carried out by immunoSEQ multiplex PCR, which covered 54 Vbeta and 13 Jbeta segments. TCRdb recomputed calls from the immunoSEQ multiplex PCR reads with MiXCR, one row per CDR3 protein. The table includes over 150,000 distinct CDR3 sequences, about 94% detected once. Negative isolation was used for CD8+ and CD4+ T cells and FACS enrichment for TEMRA cells. CDR3 length: 14 amino acids. With 0 bases removed from V and 6 bases from J, the gap between germline ends came to 12 bases. Looked up from germline, CDR1 is SEHNR and CDR2 is FQNEAQ (reference sequence).

The receptor was derived from a human donor with multiple sclerosis. This sequence joins TRBV7-9 and TRBJ2-7; D may be TRBD1 or TRBD2 (5 bases each). Material: CD4+ T cells from PBMCs. The CDR3 loop is CASSLAERGVEQYF. CDR3 bases: TGTGCCAGCAGCTTAGCGGAACGAGGGGTCGAGCAGTACTTC.